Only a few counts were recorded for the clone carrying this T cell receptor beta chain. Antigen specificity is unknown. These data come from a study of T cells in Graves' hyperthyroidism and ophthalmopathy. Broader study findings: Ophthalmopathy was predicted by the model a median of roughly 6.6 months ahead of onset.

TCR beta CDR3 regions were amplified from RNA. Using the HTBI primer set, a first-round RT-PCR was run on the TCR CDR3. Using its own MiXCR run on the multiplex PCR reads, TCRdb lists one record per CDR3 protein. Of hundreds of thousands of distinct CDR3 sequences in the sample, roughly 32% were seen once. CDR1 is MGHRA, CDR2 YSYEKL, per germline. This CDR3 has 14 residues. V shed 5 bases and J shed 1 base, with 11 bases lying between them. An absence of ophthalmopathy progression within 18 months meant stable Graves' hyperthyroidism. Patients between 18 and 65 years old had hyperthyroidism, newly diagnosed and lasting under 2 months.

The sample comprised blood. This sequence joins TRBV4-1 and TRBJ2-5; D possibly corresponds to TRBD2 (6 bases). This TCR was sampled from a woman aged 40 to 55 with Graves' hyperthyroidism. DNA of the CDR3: TGCGCCAGCAGCTTAGCGGCGCCCCAAGAGACCCAGTACTTC. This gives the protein CASSLAAPQETQYF.